The clone carrying this T cell receptor (beta chain) showed up many times. The antigen is unknown. This specimen belongs to a study of regulatory T cells in long-lasting Graves disease. Study outcomes and limitations: More public clonotypes were shared by persistent patients (under 3,000) than by new patients (roughly 870). With persistent disease, TRBV28, TRBJ1-2 and TRBJ2-5 were the favored segments.

CDR3-region Arm-PCR and iRepertoire HTBI primers produced the TCR beta libraries. TCRdb processed the multiplex PCR reads anew with MiXCR; each CDR3 protein has one entry. The table includes hundreds of thousands of distinct CDR3 sequences, roughly 16% detected once. Germline assignment: CDR1 MDHEN and CDR2 SYDVKM. This CDR3 comprises 14 residues. The ends lost 7 bases at V and 3 bases at J; junction bases unmatched: 8. This sample's time point: newly diagnosed GD, antithyroid drugs for less than 3 months. From PBMCs, RNA was extracted and then used to make the TCR library. This same sample was also part of a study on T cells in Graves' hyperthyroidism and ophthalmopathy. That report notes: First-round RT-PCR with HTBI primers amplified the TCR CDR3 region.

This sample comprised peripheral blood mononuclear cells (PBMCs), obtained at new diagnosis, from a patient treated with antithyroid drugs. The sequence derives from a woman aged 30 to 39 with Graves disease. The genes are TRBV28 and TRBJ2-7; 8 bases are a match to TRBD1. The CDR3 DNA is TGTGCCAGCACGGGATGGGACAGGCTCTACGAGCAGTACTTC. Translation gives CASTGWDRLYEQYF.